This T cell receptor beta chain comes out of a study of T cell clones after liver transplantation. Study-wide context: Post-transplant blood was tracked for graft-donor-reactive T cell clones identified in a pre-transplant mixed lymphocyte reaction.

The table came from immunoSEQ multiplex PCR; TCRdb's copy has only in-frame clones and leaves some out. The sample shows roughly 51,000 clones, over 65% of them seen only once. This CDR3 contains 15 residues. CDR1 is SEHNR and CDR2 is FQNEAQ in the germline V gene (reference sequence). Trimming cost V 6 bases and J 0 bases, with 12 bases left between them. The receptor was isolated from a human patient who received a liver transplant. Some T cells may originate from the graft donor. The rearrangement uses TRBV7-9 and TRBJ1-5; D remains ambiguous. The sequencing here drew on CD4+ T cells from blood, taken 52 to 60 months after liver transplant. CDR3 region: CASSPGRGSNQPQHF. The CDR3 DNA sequence: TGTGCCAGCAGTCCCGGACGGGGTAGCAATCAGCCCCAGCATTTT.